The rows below give T cell receptor beta chains drawn from one sample of a study of blood T cells in healthy people across ages. TCRdb re-derived calls from the 5' RACE reads in MiXCR, one entry per CDR3 protein. This table holds 1.5 million to 2 million distinct CDR3 sequences, about 35% found once. Sequencing used blood. The source of these receptors is a woman in her 30s in good health. CDR3s include the opening cysteine and the closing phenylalanine or tryptophan. Not all rows give a size; the values are once, few, many and, for expanded clones, a class.

v_call: TRBV29-1; clone_size: .; cdr3_length: 14; cdr3_aa: CSVEWAGVLETQYF
v_call: TRBV4-2; clone_size: few; cdr3_length: 14; cdr3_aa: CASSLEETTDTQYF
v_call: TRBV6-5; clone_size: few; cdr3_length: 15; cdr3_aa: CASSSGTGPGNEQFF
v_call: TRBV7-9; clone_size: few; cdr3_length: 14; cdr3_aa: CASRVSGNPNEQFF
v_call: TRBV9; clone_size: .; cdr3_length: 18; cdr3_aa: CASSASWAGARITGELFF
v_call: TRBV11-2; clone_size: .; cdr3_length: 13; cdr3_aa: CASRPTDYNEQYF
v_call: TRBV7-2; clone_size: few; cdr3_length: 15; cdr3_aa: CASRKDRQTNQPQHF
v_call: TRBV28; clone_size: few; cdr3_length: 17; cdr3_aa: CASSLLSWGQNTGELFF
v_call: TRBV20-1; clone_size: many; cdr3_length: 15; cdr3_aa: CSGGGPLSSYNEQFF
v_call: TRBV24-1; clone_size: .; cdr3_length: 16; cdr3_aa: CATSDWGLAAGNEQFF
v_call: TRBV7-9; clone_size: few; cdr3_length: 15; cdr3_aa: CASSLGDRGSSEQYF
v_call: TRBV2; clone_size: .; cdr3_length: 15; cdr3_aa: CASTTSGGAYNEQFF
v_call: TRBV27; clone_size: .; cdr3_length: 16; cdr3_aa: CASGTQWGSGTDTQYF
v_call: TRBV6-5; clone_size: few; cdr3_length: 16; cdr3_aa: CASSYQAPLKDDTQYF
v_call: TRBV5-1; clone_size: few; cdr3_length: 17; cdr3_aa: CASSPTEVAGGRGEQFF
v_call: TRBV12-3/TRBV12-4; clone_size: few; cdr3_length: 14; cdr3_aa: CASSTIFGGQPQHF
v_call: TRBV9; clone_size: few; cdr3_length: 15; cdr3_aa: CASSPGGTGSFEQYF
v_call: TRBV7-6; clone_size: .; cdr3_length: 13; cdr3_aa: CASSFGHHYEQYF
v_call: TRBV4-1; clone_size: many; cdr3_length: 16; cdr3_aa: CASSQDTASGPWEQYF
v_call: TRBV14; clone_size: .; cdr3_length: 12; cdr3_aa: CASSQDMGSQYF
v_call: TRBV12-3/TRBV12-4; clone_size: many; cdr3_length: 14; cdr3_aa: CASSLSWPTDTQYF
v_call: TRBV29-1; clone_size: many; cdr3_length: 12; cdr3_aa: CSVVGAQETQYF
v_call: TRBV20-1; clone_size: .; cdr3_length: 20; cdr3_aa: CSARDISLAGGKGQADTQYF
v_call: TRBV4-1; clone_size: few; cdr3_length: 15; cdr3_aa: CASSLLSTGSYGYTF
v_call: TRBV13; clone_size: .; cdr3_length: 14; cdr3_aa: CASWTSGSPDTQYF